This T cell receptor beta chain was identified in a study of blood T cell repertoires in COVID-19. The CDR3 totals 15 residues. The germline gives CDR1 LNHDA, CDR2 SQIVND (reference sequence). V was cut by 7 bases and J by 3 bases, with 18 bases left in between. The protocol was immunoSEQ multiplex PCR, while the TCRdb copy is restricted to in-frame clones and leaves out a portion. The table lists nearly 400,000 clones, 85% to 90% of them singletons, with approximately 1.5% in the top ten. Sequenced sample: PBMCs or T cells enriched from blood (not recorded which). This receptor was taken from a woman aged 25-40 years who had recovered from COVID-19. The chain carries TRBV19 and TRBJ1-1, with D unclear. CDR3 DNA: TGTGCCAGTACGGTCATCGCGGCGTGGTACACTGAAGCTTTCTTT. Residues: CASTVIAAWYTEAFF.